These 20 T cell receptor beta chains were sequenced from one sample in a study of Graves' ophthalmopathy and Graves' hyperthyroidism. Investigators amplified TCR beta CDR3 regions from RNA transcripts. HTBI-primed first-round RT-PCR preceded second-round multiplex PCR. MiXCR was run by TCRdb on the multiplex PCR reads, yielding one entry per CDR3 protein. This sample has 740,000 or so distinct CDR3 sequences, with roughly 40% found just once. The specimen was peripheral blood. The receptors were gathered from an adult man with Graves' ophthalmopathy.

This clonotype occurred a few times. The chain employs TRBV11-2 and TRBJ2-7; weak D call: TRBD2 (6 bases). Germline CDR1 and CDR2: SGHAT and FQNNGV. This CDR3 spans 15 amino acids. Trimming cost V 8 bases and J 0 bases, with 17 bases left between them. The CDR3 coding sequence is TGTGCCAGCCAAAACGGAGGGTCGCGCTCCTACGAGCAGTACTTC. Its protein product is CASQNGGSRSYEQYF.

This chain uses TRBV6-2 or TRBV6-3 with TRBJ2-7, with 9 nucleotides matching TRBD2. V lost 5 bases to trimming and J lost 2 bases; unmatched junction nucleotides: 4. Germline assignment: CDR1 MNHEY and CDR2 SVGEGT. The CDR3 runs 14 residues. CDR3 loop: CASSQLAGTYEQYF. Here the CDR3 DNA reads TGTGCCAGCAGTCAGCTAGCGGGGACCTACGAGCAGTACTTC.

This clonotype was seen many times. V and J are TRBV20-1 and TRBJ1-2; D is undetermined. Germline V lookup: CDR1 DFQATT, CDR2 SNEGSKA (reference sequence). With 1 base removed from V and 4 bases from J, the gap between germline ends came to 4 bases. This CDR3 is 11 amino acids long. The CDR3 reads CSARGPYGYTF. The CDR3 bases are TGCAGTGCTAGAGGACCCTATGGCTACACCTTC.

This clonotype turned up a few times. The gene calls are TRBV7-9 and TRBJ1-2, with 7 bases matching TRBD1. The length of the CDR3 is 16 residues. The ends lost 3 bases at V and 6 bases at J; junction bases unmatched: 13. In germline, CDR1 is SEHNR, CDR2 FQNEAQ (reference sequence). The CDR3 sequence: CASSLFTPGGKNGYTF. CDR3 DNA sequence: TGTGCCAGCAGCTTGTTTACTCCAGGGGGAAAGAATGGCTACACCTTC. Looking up the rest from reference TRBV7-9 and TRBJ1-2 gives the full variable domain: DTGVSQNPRHKITKRGQNVTFRCDPISEHNRLYWYRQTLGQGPEFLTYFQNEAQLEKSRLLSDRFSAERPKGSFSTLEIQRTEQGDSAMYLCASSLFTPGGKNGYTFGSGTRLTVV.

The chain uses TRBV20-1 and TRBJ2-7; TRBD2 agrees at 8 bases. V lost 3 bases, J lost 7 bases, and 11 bases stayed unmatched. Germline V gives CDR1 DFQATT, CDR2 SNEGSKA (reference sequence). The CDR3 has 14 amino acids. The CDR3 nucleotides are TGCAGTGCTAGTTTGTCGGGAGGGCCGGGGGAGCAGTACTTC. Encoded protein: CSASLSGGPGEQYF.

The J gene is TRBJ2-7, the V gene TRBV9; D might be TRBD1 (6 bases). The CDR3 loop spans 15 amino acids. Trimming removed 7 bases at V and 6 bases at J, with 23 bases between. CDR1 and CDR2 (germline): SGDLS, YYNGEE. The CDR3 region has the DNA TGTGCCAGCTCACTCGGGTCGGCAGGGGTAGGCGAGCAGTACTTC. It yields the protein CASSLGSAGVGEQYF.

This clonotype came up once. The genes are TRBV2 and TRBJ1-6, with TRBD1 as a possible D gene (6 bases). This CDR3 contains 13 residues. The germline gives CDR1 SNHLY, CDR2 FYNNEI. Trimming left V 8 bases short and J 7 bases short, with 12 bases between. In DNA form, the CDR3 reads TGTGCCAGCTGGACTGGGGGCAATTCACCCCTCCACTTT. Translated, it gives CASWTGGNSPLHF.

This clonotype was detected ten times or more. The chain uses TRBV10-2 and TRBJ1-2; D gene uncertain. Per the germline V gene, CDR1 is WSHSY and CDR2 is SAAADI. V lost 5 bases to trimming and J lost 5 bases, with 6 bases between them. This CDR3 has 11 amino acids. CDR3 bases: TGCGCCAGCAGTCCCTCATATGGCTACACCTTC. Protein: CASSPSYGYTF.

This clonotype was counted ten times or more. The V and J genes are TRBV7-2 and TRBJ2-7, with D possibly being TRBD1 (7 bases). Germline CDR1 reads SGHTA; CDR2 reads FQGNSA. V was pared by 0 bases and J by 7 bases, with 10 bases between. This CDR3 region has 13 residues. Written as DNA, the CDR3 is TGTGCCAGCAGCTTAGCGACAGGGAGGGAGCAGTACTTC. Amino acid sequence: CASSLATGREQYF.

The chain recombines TRBV9 with TRBJ1-6; D is ambiguous. The CDR3 consists of 16 residues. Germline V CDR1 and CDR2: SGDLS, YYNGEE. Trimming took 4 bases from V and 7 from J, leaving 18 bases between them. CDR3 DNA: TGTGCCAGCAGCTTGTACGTGGGTTTACAGAATTCACCCCTCCACTTT. Translation: CASSLYVGLQNSPLHF.

The sample holds a few counts of this clonotype. The CDR3 region has the DNA TGTGCCAGCAGTTTATCGCGTAGGAACACTGAAGCTTTCTTT. It is translated as CASSLSRRNTEAFF. The chain links TRBV7-2 to TRBJ1-1; the D is unclear. Germline V gene lookup returns CDR1 SGHTA and CDR2 FQGNSA. V lost 6 bases and J lost 1, with 12 bases in between. This CDR3 is built from 14 residues.

The chain has TRBV19 and TRBJ1-1; no definite D call. CDR1 LNHDA and CDR2 SQIVND come from the germline V gene (reference sequence). The V and J ends lost 9 bases and 5 bases respectively, with 7 bases between them. The CDR3 length is 10 residues. This CDR3 is CARGGTEAFF. The CDR3 nucleotides read TGTGCCAGGGGAGGGACTGAAGCTTTCTTT.

V is TRBV29-1 and J is TRBJ2-5; possible D gene TRBD1, 6 bases. The germline V and J ends were trimmed by 1 base and 2 bases, with 17 bases remaining between them. The germline V gene encodes CDR1 SQVTM and CDR2 ANQGSEA. This CDR3 region has 16 residues. CDR3 residues: CSVEGGSRGQQETQYF. CDR3 nucleotides: TGCAGCGTTGAAGGAGGCAGCCGAGGACAGCAAGAGACCCAGTACTTC.

This clonotype occurred a few times. The rearrangement links TRBV9 to TRBJ1-3, with D unclear. The V gene lost 1 base and the J gene lost 0 bases, with 11 bases spanning the gap. Germline loops: CDR1 SGDLS, CDR2 YYNGEE. This CDR3 is 16 amino acids long. This chain's CDR3 is CASSVFGSSSGNTIYF. CDR3 bases: TGTGCCAGCAGCGTATTCGGCAGTTCCTCTGGAAACACCATATATTTT.

This clonotype occurred many times. The chain joins TRBV27 to TRBJ1-2; a possible D gene is TRBD1 (5 bases). The CDR3 runs 11 residues. Germline V gene lookup returns CDR1 MNHEY and CDR2 SMNVEV (reference sequence). V dropped 4 bases and J dropped 8 bases, with 8 bases sitting between them. The CDR3 bases are TGTGCCAGCAGTTCTGGGGGGGGCTACACCTTC. It specifies CASSSGGGYTF.

Comment on this clonotype: A much more abundant neighbour one base away suggests this may be a read error. The rearrangement uses TRBV7-9 and TRBJ2-5, with D perhaps being TRBD1 or TRBD2 (5 bases each). Germline CDR1 SEHNR, CDR2 FQNEAQ (reference sequence). CDR3 length: 14 amino acids. As DNA, the CDR3 is TGTGCCAGCAGTAGAGGGGATAGGGTCCAGACCCAGTGCTTC. This sequence encodes CASSRGDRVQTQCF.

Only a few counts were recorded for this clonotype. At one of its ends the junction is not consistent with the germline gene, which may arise from a read error. V usage is TRBV24-1 and J usage is TRBJ1-5; D gene uncertain. The CDR3 length is 13 residues. Germline V CDR1 and CDR2: KGHDR, SFDVKD. The CDR3 DNA is TGTGCCAGCAGTGAAGGGAACAATCAGCCCCAGCATTTT. This encodes CASSEGNNQPQHF.

The V gene is TRBV9, the J gene TRBJ2-2, with 7 positions matching TRBD2. Germline CDR1 is SGDLS and CDR2 is YYNGEE. The ends lost 0 bases at V and 4 bases at J; junction bases unmatched: 3. This CDR3 region has 15 residues. The CDR3 here is CASSVEGGSTGELFF. CDR3 bases: TGTGCCAGCAGCGTAGAGGGAGGGAGCACCGGGGAGCTGTTTTTT.

About this clonotype: One base away lies a much larger clone, so this may be a sequencing read error. The chain combines TRBV19 with TRBJ1-2; TRBD1 might be the D (5 bases). From germline, CDR1 is LNHDA and CDR2 SQIVND (reference sequence). This CDR3 region has 13 residues. The CDR3, as DNA: TGTGCCAGTAGTTTGACAGAAGTCTATGGCCACACCTTC. Protein: CASSLTEVYGHTF.

The CDR3 DNA reads TGTGCCATCAGTGACCCGGGACAATACTATGGCTACACCTTC. Protein sequence: CAISDPGQYYGYTF. The rearrangement uses TRBV10-3 and TRBJ1-2, with D tentatively TRBD1 (6 bases). In germline, CDR1 is ENHRY, CDR2 SYGVKD. The CDR3 has 14 residues. The V end lost 3 bases, the J end lost 3 bases, and 11 bases lay between the germline ends.